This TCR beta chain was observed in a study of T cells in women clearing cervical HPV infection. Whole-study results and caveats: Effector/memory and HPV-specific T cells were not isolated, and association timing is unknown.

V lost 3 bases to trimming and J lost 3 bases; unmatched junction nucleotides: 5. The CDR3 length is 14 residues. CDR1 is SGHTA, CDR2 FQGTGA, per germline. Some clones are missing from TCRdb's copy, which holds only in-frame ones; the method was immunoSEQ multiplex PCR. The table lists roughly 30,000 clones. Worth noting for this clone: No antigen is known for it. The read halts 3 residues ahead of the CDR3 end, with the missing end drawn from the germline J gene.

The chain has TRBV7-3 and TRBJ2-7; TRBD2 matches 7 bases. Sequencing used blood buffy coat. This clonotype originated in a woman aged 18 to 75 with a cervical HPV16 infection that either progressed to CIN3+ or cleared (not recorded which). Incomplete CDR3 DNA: TGTGCCAGCAGCTTGGGCGGGAGTTTCTACGAG. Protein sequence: CASSLGGSFYE. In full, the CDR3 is CASSLGGSFYEQYF.